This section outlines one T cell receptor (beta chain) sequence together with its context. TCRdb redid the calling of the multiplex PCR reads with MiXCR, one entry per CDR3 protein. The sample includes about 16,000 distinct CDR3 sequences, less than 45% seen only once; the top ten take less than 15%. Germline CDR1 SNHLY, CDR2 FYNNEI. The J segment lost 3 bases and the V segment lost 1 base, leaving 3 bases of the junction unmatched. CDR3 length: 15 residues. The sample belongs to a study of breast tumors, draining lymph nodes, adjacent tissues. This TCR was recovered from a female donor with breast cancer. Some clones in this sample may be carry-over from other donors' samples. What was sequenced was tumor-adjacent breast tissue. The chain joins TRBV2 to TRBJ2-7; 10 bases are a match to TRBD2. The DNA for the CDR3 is TGTGCCAGCAGTGAAGAGGCTAGCGGGGGCTACGAGCAGTACTTC. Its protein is CASSEEASGGYEQYF.